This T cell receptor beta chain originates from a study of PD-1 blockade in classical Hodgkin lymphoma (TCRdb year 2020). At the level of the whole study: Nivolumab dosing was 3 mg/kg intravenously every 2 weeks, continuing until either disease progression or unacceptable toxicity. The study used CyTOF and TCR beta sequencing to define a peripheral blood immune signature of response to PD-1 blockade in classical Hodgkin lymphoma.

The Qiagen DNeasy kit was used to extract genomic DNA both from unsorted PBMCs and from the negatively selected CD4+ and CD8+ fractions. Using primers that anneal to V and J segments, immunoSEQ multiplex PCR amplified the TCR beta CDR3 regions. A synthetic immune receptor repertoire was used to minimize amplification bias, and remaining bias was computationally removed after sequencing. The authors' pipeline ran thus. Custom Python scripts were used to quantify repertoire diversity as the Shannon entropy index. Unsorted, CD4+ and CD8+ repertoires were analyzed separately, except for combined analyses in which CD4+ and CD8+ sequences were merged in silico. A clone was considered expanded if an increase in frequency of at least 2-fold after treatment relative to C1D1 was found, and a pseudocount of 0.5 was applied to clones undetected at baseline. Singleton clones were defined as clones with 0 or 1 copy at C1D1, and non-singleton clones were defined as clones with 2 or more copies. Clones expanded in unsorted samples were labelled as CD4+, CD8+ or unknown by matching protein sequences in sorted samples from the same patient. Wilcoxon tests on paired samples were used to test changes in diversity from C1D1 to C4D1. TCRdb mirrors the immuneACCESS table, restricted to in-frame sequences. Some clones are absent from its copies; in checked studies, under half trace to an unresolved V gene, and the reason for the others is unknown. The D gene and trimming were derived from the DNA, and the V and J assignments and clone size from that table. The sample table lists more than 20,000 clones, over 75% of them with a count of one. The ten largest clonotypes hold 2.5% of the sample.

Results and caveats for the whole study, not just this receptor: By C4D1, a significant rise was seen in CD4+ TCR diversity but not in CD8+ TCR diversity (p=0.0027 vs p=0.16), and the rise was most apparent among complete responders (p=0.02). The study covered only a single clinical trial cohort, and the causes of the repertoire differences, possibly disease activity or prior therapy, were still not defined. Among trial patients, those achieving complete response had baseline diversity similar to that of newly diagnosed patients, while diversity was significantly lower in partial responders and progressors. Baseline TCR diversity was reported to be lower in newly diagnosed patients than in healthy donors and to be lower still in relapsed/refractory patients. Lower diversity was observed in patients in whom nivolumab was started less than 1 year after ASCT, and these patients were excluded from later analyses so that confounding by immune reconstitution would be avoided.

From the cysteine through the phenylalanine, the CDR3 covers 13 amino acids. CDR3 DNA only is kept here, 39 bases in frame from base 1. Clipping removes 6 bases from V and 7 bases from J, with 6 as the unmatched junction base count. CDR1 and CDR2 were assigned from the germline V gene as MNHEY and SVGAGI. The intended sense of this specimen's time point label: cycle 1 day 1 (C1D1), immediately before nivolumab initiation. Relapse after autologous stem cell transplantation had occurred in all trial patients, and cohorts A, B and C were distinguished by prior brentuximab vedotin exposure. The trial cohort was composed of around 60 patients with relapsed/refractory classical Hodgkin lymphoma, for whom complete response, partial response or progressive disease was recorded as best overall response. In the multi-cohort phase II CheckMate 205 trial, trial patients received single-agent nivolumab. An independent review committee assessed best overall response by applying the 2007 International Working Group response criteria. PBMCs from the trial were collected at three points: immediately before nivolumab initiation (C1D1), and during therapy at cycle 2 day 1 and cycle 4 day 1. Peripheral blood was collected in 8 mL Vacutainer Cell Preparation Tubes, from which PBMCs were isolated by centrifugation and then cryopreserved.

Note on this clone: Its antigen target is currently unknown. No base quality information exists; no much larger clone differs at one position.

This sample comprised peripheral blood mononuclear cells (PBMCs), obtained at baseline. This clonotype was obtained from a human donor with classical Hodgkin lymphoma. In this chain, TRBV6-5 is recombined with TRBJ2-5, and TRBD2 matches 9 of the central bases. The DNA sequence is TGTGCCAGCAGGGCTAGCGGGGTTCTGACCCAGTACTTC. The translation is CASRASGVLTQYF.